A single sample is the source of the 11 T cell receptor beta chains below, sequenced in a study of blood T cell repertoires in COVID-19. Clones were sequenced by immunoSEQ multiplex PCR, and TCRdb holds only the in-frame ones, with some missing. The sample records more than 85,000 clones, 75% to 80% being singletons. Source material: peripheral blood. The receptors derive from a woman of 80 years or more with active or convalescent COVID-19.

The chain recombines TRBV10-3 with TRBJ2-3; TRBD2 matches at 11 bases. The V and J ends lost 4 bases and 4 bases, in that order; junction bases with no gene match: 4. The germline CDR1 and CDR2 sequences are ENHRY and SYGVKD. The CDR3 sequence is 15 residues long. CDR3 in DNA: TGTGCCATCAGTGTTAGCGGGAGGGCCGCAGATACGCAGTATTTT. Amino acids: CAISVSGRAADTQYF.

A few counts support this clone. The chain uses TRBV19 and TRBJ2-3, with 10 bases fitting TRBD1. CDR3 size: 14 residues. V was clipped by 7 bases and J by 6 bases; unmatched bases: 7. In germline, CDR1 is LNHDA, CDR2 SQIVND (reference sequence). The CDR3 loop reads CASKTTGGADTQYF. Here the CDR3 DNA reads TGTGCCAGTAAAACGACAGGGGGCGCGGATACGCAGTATTTT.

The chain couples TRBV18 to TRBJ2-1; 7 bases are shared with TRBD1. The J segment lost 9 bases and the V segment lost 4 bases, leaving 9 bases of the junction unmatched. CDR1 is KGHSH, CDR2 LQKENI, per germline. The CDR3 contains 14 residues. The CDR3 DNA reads TGTGCCAGCTCACACGACAGGGTCGAAGGTGAGCAGTTCTTC. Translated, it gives CASSHDRVEGEQFF. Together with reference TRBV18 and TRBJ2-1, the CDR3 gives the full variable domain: NAGVMQNPRHLVRRRGQEARLRCSPMKGHSHVYWYRQLPEEGLKFMVYLQKENIIDESGMPKERFSAEFPKEGPSILRIQQVVRGDSAAYFCASSHDRVEGEQFFGPGTRLTVL.

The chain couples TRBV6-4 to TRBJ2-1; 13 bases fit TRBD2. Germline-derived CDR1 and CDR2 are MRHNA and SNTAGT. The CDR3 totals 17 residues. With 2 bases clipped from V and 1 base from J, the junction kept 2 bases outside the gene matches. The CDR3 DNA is TGTGCCAGCAGTGACGGGGGACTAGCGGGGTCCTACAATGAGCAGTTCTTC. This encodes CASSDGGLAGSYNEQFF.

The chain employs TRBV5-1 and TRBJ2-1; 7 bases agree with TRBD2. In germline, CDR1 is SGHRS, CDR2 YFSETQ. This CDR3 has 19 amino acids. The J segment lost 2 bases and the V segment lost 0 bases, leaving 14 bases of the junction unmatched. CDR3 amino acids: CASSLGSIGGGVPYNEQFF. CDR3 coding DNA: TGCGCCAGCAGCTTGGGCTCGATTGGGGGAGGGGTCCCCTACAATGAGCAGTTCTTC.

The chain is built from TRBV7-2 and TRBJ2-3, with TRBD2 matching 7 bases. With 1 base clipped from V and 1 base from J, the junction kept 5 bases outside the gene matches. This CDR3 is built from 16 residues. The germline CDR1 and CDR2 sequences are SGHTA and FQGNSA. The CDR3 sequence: CASSLGGGRGTDTQYF. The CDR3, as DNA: TGTGCCAGCAGCTTAGGGGGTGGGAGGGGCACAGATACGCAGTATTTT.

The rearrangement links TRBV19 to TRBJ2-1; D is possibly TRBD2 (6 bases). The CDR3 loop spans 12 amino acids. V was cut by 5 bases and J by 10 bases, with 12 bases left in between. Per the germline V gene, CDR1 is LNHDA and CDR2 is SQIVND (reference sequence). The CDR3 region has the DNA TGTGCCAGTAGTGCGAGGGACTCCGAGCAGTTCTTC. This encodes CASSARDSEQFF.

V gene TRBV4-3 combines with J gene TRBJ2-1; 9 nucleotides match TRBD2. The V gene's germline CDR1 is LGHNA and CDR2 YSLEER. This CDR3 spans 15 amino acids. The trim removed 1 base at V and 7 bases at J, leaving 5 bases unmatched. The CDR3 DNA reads TGCGCCAGCAGCCAAGCTAGCGGGATTATTAATGAGCAGTTCTTC. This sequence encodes CASSQASGIINEQFF.

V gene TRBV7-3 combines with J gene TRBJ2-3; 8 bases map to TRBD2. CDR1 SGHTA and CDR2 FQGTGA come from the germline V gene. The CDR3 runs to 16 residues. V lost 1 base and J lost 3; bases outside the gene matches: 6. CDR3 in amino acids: CASSLIGRAVTDTQYF. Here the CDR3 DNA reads TGTGCCAGCAGCTTAATCGGGAGGGCCGTTACAGATACGCAGTATTTT.

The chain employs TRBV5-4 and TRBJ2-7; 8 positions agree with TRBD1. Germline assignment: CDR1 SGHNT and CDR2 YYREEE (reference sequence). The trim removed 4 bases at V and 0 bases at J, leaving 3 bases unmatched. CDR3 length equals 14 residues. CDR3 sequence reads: CASSQGQASYEQYF. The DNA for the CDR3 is TGTGCCAGCAGCCAGGGACAGGCCTCCTACGAGCAGTACTTC.

The CDR3, as DNA: TGCGCCAGCCGCCCCGGTGTGGCCGGGACAGGGGTAGGAGAGACCCAGTACTTC. Residues: CASRPGVAGTGVGETQYF. The chain uses TRBV5-1 and TRBJ2-5; 10 bases line up with TRBD1. With 7 bases clipped from V and 4 bases from J, the junction kept 19 bases outside the gene matches. This CDR3 is 18 amino acids long. CDR1 and CDR2 from the germline V gene are SGHRS and YFSETQ.